One and the same sample provided the 9 T cell receptor beta chains below, sequenced in a study of T-cell memory formation after mild COVID-19. TCRdb re-derived calls from the 5' RACE reads in MiXCR, one entry per CDR3 protein. This sample yields 200,000 to 250,000 distinct CDR3 sequences, of which 16% are seen a single time; 3% to 4.5% belongs to the top ten. The sample consisted of PBMCs or a T cell subset sorted from them (not recorded which). Receptor source: a young man who had mild COVID-19 (a few samples of this study predate the infection). Cell type and time point are not known.

The CDR3 is CASSQWDILTDTQYF. The CDR3, as DNA: TGTGCCAGCAGCCAATGGGACATTCTCACAGATACGCAGTATTTT. V is TRBV7-9 and J is TRBJ2-3; perhaps TRBD1 as D (6 bases). Trimming removed 5 bases from V and 2 bases from J, with 14 bases in between. Germline V gives CDR1 SEHNR, CDR2 FQNEAQ (reference sequence). This CDR3 spans 15 amino acids. The variable domain in full, with the rest retrieved from reference TRBV7-9 and TRBJ2-3, is DTGVSQNPRHKITKRGQNVTFRCDPISEHNRLYWYRQTLGQGPEFLTYFQNEAQLEKSRLLSDRFSAERPKGSFSTLEIQRTEQGDSAMYLCASSQWDILTDTQYFGPGTRLTVL.

The chain joins TRBV5-1 to TRBJ2-5; unclear D gene. CDR3 size: 15 residues. Trimming took off 4 bases at V and 2 bases at J, with 15 bases between the two ends. The germline CDR1 and CDR2 sequences are SGHRS and YFSETQ. The CDR3 sequence is CASSLRTRSQETQYF. DNA of the CDR3: TGCGCCAGCAGCCTCCGGACCCGTAGTCAAGAGACCCAGTACTTC.

This clonotype was counted only a few times. The CDR3 region has the DNA TGTGCCAGCAGCCGGAGGGGTGGCGACTATGGCTACACCTTC. Its protein product is CASSRRGGDYGYTF. The chain uses TRBV6-5 and TRBJ1-2; D possibly corresponds to TRBD1 (5 bases). CDR1 and CDR2 (germline): MNHEY, SVGAGI. Trimming shortened V by 6 bases and J by 3 bases, and 14 bases separated the two germline ends. This CDR3 is 14 amino acids long.

This chain uses TRBV24-1 with TRBJ2-3, with 9 positions matching TRBD2. CDR1 is KGHDR, CDR2 SFDVKD, per germline. The length of the CDR3 is 15 residues. V dropped 7 bases and J dropped 6; count of bases not matched to a gene: 10. CDR3 region: CATSSLAGNDDTQYF. The CDR3 DNA reads as TGTGCCACCAGCTCTCTAGCGGGGAATGACGATACGCAGTATTTT.

This clonotype came up a few times. This chain joins TRBV3-2 and TRBJ2-2. TRBV3-2 is reported as a pseudogene. CDR3 length: 13 residues. The CDR3 loop is CASTQDNTGELFF. Written as DNA, the CDR3 is TGTGCCAGCACCCAGGATAACACCGGGGAGCTGTTTTTT.

This clonotype came up a few times. The J gene is TRBJ2-1, the V gene TRBV4-1, with D tentatively TRBD1 (6 bases). Germline V CDR1 and CDR2: MGHRA, YSYEKL. The V end lost 4 bases, the J end lost 6 bases, and 22 bases lay between the germline ends. The CDR3 extends over 17 amino acids. The CDR3 protein is CASSPDRFRRLFNEQFF. CDR3 nucleotide sequence: TGCGCCAGCAGCCCCGACAGGTTCCGACGCCTTTTCAATGAGCAGTTCTTC.

The DNA of the CDR3 is TGCGCCAGCAGCTCTCTAAGGGGGGCGGGAGATACGCAGTATTTT. Translated: CASSSLRGAGDTQYF. The chain recombines TRBV4-3 with TRBJ2-3; tentatively, D is TRBD1 or TRBD2 (6 bases each). CDR1 LGHNA and CDR2 YSLEER come from the germline V gene. The CDR3 extends over 15 amino acids. With 5 bases removed from V and 5 bases from J, the gap between germline ends came to 17 bases.

This clonotype was recorded a few times. The rearrangement links TRBV30 to TRBJ1-6, with 7 bases fitting TRBD1. This CDR3 comprises 16 residues. Looked up from germline, CDR1 is GTSNPN and CDR2 is SVGIG (reference sequence). The trim removed 5 bases at V and 7 bases at J, leaving 14 bases unmatched. DNA of the CDR3: TGTGCCTGGGGCGGCAGAGCCGGGACAGCGAATTCACCCCTCCACTTT. Translation gives CAWGGRAGTANSPLHF.

The rearrangement uses TRBV12-3 or TRBV12-4 and TRBJ2-3; D tentatively reads TRBD1 or TRBD2 (6 bases each). Trimming removed 6 bases from V and 5 bases from J, with 15 bases in between. This CDR3 spans 14 amino acids. CDR3 loop: CASRDTGAQDTQYF. CDR3 DNA: TGTGCCAGCAGAGATACGGGGGCACAAGATACGCAGTATTTT.